This entry lists 22 T cell receptor beta chains sequenced from one sample in a study of CD8 T cells in Susac syndrome. Random hexamers were used to reverse transcribe the RNA input (about 0.45 to 1 ug). TCRdb fed the immunoSEQ multiplex PCR reads into MiXCR, producing one record per CDR3 protein. The sample lists just over 300,000 distinct CDR3 sequences; about 90% were seen once. Specimen: CD4+ T cells from PBMCs. The receptors stem from a human donor with multiple sclerosis.

The chain has TRBV6-1 and TRBJ1-2; weak D call: TRBD1 (5 bases). The V end was cut by 4 bases, the J end by 2 bases, with 14 bases between. CDR1 and CDR2 from the germline V gene are MNHNS and SASEGT. This CDR3 contains 15 residues. The CDR3 sequence: CASSGVDRENYGYTF. The CDR3, as DNA: TGTGCCAGCAGTGGAGTTGACAGAGAAAACTATGGCTACACCTTC.

The V call is TRBV29-1, the J call TRBJ2-7; D possibly corresponds to TRBD1 (6 bases). Germline CDR1 SQVTM, CDR2 ANQGSEA. V was clipped by 8 bases and J by 3 bases, with 14 bases between them. The length of the CDR3 is 12 residues. CDR3: CSSKDRNYEQYF. Written as DNA, the CDR3 is TGCAGCTCTAAGGACAGAAACTACGAGCAGTACTTC.

This clonotype appeared once. The V gene is TRBV20-1, the J gene TRBJ1-1; D may be TRBD1 (5 bases). This CDR3 is built from 14 residues. CDR1 is DFQATT, CDR2 SNEGSKA, per germline (reference sequence). The V and J ends lost 8 bases and 1 base respectively, with 17 bases between them. The CDR3 DNA reads TGCAGTTCGAATTACTTGACAGCGAACACTGAAGCTTTCTTT. Translating it yields CSSNYLTANTEAFF.

The rearrangement uses TRBV6-1 and TRBJ2-3; the D gene is possibly TRBD1 (6 bases). There are 14 residues in the CDR3. With 11 bases removed from V and 2 bases from J, the gap between germline ends came to 17 bases. Germline CDR1 reads MNHNS; CDR2 reads SASEGT. The CDR3 protein is CAYGGHPNTDTQYF. Here the CDR3 DNA reads TGTGCCTATGGGGGACATCCGAACACAGATACGCAGTATTTT.

This chain's CDR3 is CAISGRDRNLPNQPQHF. In nucleotides, the CDR3 is TGTGCCATCAGTGGGCGGGACAGGAATTTGCCAAATCAGCCCCAGCATTTT. This chain joins TRBV10-3 and TRBJ1-5; 8 bases are a match to TRBD1. The CDR3 has 17 residues. CDR1 is ENHRY and CDR2 is SYGVKD in the germline V gene. V gave up 4 bases and J gave up 4 bases; unmatched junction bases: 12.

This clonotype was picked up one time. This rearrangement joins TRBV12-3 or TRBV12-4 to TRBJ2-6; 10 bases fit TRBD1. The V segment lost 4 bases and the J segment 1 base; nucleotides outside the gene matches: 13. The CDR3 length is 20 residues. The CDR3 DNA follows: TGTGCCAGCAGTTCCCGCCTTCCTGGACAGGGGGAATCTGGGGCCAACGTCCTGACTTTC. Translation gives CASSSRLPGQGESGANVLTF.

The chain recombines TRBV29-1 with TRBJ2-7; no reliable D call. V dropped 4 bases and J dropped 7 bases, with 8 bases sitting between them. Germline V gene sequence: CDR1 SQVTM, CDR2 ANQGSEA. The CDR3 is made up of 10 amino acids. This CDR3 is CSVANGEQYF. CDR3 DNA: TGCAGCGTTGCTAATGGGGAGCAGTACTTC.

The rearrangement links TRBV7-9 to TRBJ2-1; 7 bases are a match to TRBD1. Trimming took 4 bases from V and 2 from J; bases not matched to a gene: 17. Per germline, CDR1 SEHNR and CDR2 FQNEAQ (reference sequence). CDR3 length equals 19 residues. In DNA form, the CDR3 reads TGTGCCAGCAGCTCGGACCTCGGGTCGGACAGGCTTCCCTACAATGAGCAGTTCTTC. This codes for CASSSDLGSDRLPYNEQFF.

The gene calls are TRBV6-2 or TRBV6-3 and TRBJ2-1; 7 bases are a match to TRBD2. The CDR3 loop spans 17 amino acids. J was trimmed by 4 bases and V by 2 bases; bases with no gene match: 11. Germline values: CDR1 MNHEY, CDR2 SVGEGT. The CDR3 here is CASSYPLGGSPYNEQFF. In nucleotides, the CDR3 is TGTGCCAGCAGTTACCCCTTGGGCGGGAGTCCATACAATGAGCAGTTCTTC.

The table lists this clonotype with a count of one. The chain is built from TRBV11-1 and TRBJ2-1; 13 bases fit TRBD2. V lost 7 bases and J lost 0; bases outside the gene matches: 24. This CDR3 comprises 23 residues. Germline V gene sequence: CDR1 SGHAT, CDR2 FQDESV (reference sequence). The DNA for the CDR3 is TGTGCCAGCACCGCAATCCCACTCTACGGACTAGCGGGAGAAGTGGTCTCCTACAATGAGCAGTTCTTC. Its protein product is CASTAIPLYGLAGEVVSYNEQFF.

The V call is TRBV19, the J call TRBJ2-7, with D perhaps matching TRBD2 (6 bases). This CDR3 has 16 amino acids. The V gene lost 5 bases and the J gene lost 3 bases, with 20 bases spanning the gap. The germline CDR1 and CDR2 sequences are LNHDA and SQIVND (reference sequence). CDR3 nucleotides: TGTGCCAGTAGTCCCGCCGGGGACTTAGAGGACTACGAGCAGTACTTC. Residues: CASSPAGDLEDYEQYF.

The CDR3 DNA follows: TGCAGTGCTGTTTCTAGCGGGAGGGGAGATACGCAGTATTTT. Encoded protein: CSAVSSGRGDTQYF. This chain joins TRBV20-1 and TRBJ2-3, with 12 bases aligning to TRBD2. Germline loops: CDR1 DFQATT, CDR2 SNEGSKA (reference sequence). V lost 5 bases, J lost 5 bases, and 5 bases stayed unmatched. This CDR3 is built from 14 residues.

The chain joins TRBV5-1 to TRBJ1-1, with D possibly matching TRBD1 (5 bases). This CDR3 is 12 amino acids long. Trimming shortened V by 3 bases and J by 11 bases, and 14 bases separated the two germline ends. Germline V lookup: CDR1 SGHRS, CDR2 YFSETQ. Here the CDR3 DNA reads TGCGCCAGCAGCTCCTCGGGGCTTAGGGCTTTCTTT. Its protein product is CASSSSGLRAFF.

The chain recombines TRBV2 with TRBJ2-1; D is uncertain. Germline lookup yields CDR1 SNHLY and CDR2 FYNNEI. The CDR3 is 13 residues long. V gave up 4 bases and J gave up 3 bases, with 7 bases separating them. The chain's CDR3 is CASSGLDYNEQFF. CDR3 coding DNA: TGTGCCAGCAGTGGGCTAGACTACAATGAGCAGTTCTTC.

V and J are TRBV7-8 and TRBJ1-3; D is unresolved. CDR1 is SGHVS, CDR2 FQNEAQ, per germline. The CDR3 has 16 amino acids. V was cut by 5 bases and J by 0 bases, with 14 bases left in between. The CDR3 here is CASSPSTAYSGNTIYF. CDR3 DNA: TGTGCCAGCAGCCCCTCGACCGCGTACTCTGGAAACACCATATATTTT. Based on the CDR3 plus reference TRBV7-8 and TRBJ1-3, the full variable domain is GAGVSQSPRYKVAKRGQDVALRCDPISGHVSLFWYQQALGQGPEFLTYFQNEAQLDKSGLPSDRFFAERPEGSVSTLKIQRTQQEDSAVYLCASSPSTAYSGNTIYFGEGSWLTVV.

This clonotype has just one count. This rearrangement joins TRBV18 to TRBJ2-1; D may be TRBD2 (6 bases). Germline loops: CDR1 KGHSH, CDR2 LQKENI. Deletions cut 5 bases from V and 1 base from J, with 12 bases between. The length of the CDR3 is 15 residues. Here the CDR3 reads CASSTGVNSYNEQFF. The CDR3, as DNA: TGTGCCAGCTCAACGGGGGTGAATTCCTACAATGAGCAGTTCTTC.

The chain recombines TRBV5-1 with TRBJ2-5; TRBD2 aligns across 8 bases. Germline values: CDR1 SGHRS, CDR2 YFSETQ. After removal of 6 bases from V and 2 bases from J, the junction contained 12 bases not matched to a gene. The length of the CDR3 is 16 residues. DNA of the CDR3: TGCGCCAGCACTCATTCCGGGACTAGAGGGCAAGAGACCCAGTACTTC. This encodes CASTHSGTRGQETQYF.

The chain couples TRBV4-2 to TRBJ2-7; 15 bases fit TRBD2. Per the germline V gene, CDR1 is LGHNA and CDR2 is YNFKEQ. V shed 4 bases, J shed 2 bases, and the junction held 6 bases outside the gene matches. This CDR3 comprises 17 residues. The CDR3 loop reads CASSPRGLAGGPYEQYF. DNA of the CDR3: TGTGCCAGCAGCCCCAGAGGACTAGCGGGAGGGCCCTACGAGCAGTACTTC.

V gene TRBV19 combines with J gene TRBJ1-2; 9 bases are shared with TRBD1. V shed 3 bases and J 4 bases; nucleotides not matched to a gene: 15. The CDR3 runs to 18 residues. From germline, CDR1 is LNHDA and CDR2 SQIVND (reference sequence). For the CDR3, the DNA is TGTGCCAGTAGTATCGACGGGACAGGGACCTACGGAGGCTATGGCTACACCTTC. As protein: CASSIDGTGTYGGYGYTF.

The chain combines TRBV10-2 with TRBJ2-1, with D perhaps matching TRBD1 or TRBD2 (5 bases each). This CDR3 is 13 amino acids long. The V gene's germline CDR1 is WSHSY and CDR2 SAAADI. Trimming removed 10 bases at V and 0 bases at J, with 10 bases between. The chain's CDR3 is CATRDRSYNEQFF. Written as DNA, the CDR3 is TGCGCCACCCGGGACCGCTCCTACAATGAGCAGTTCTTC.

This chain links TRBV25-1 with TRBJ2-5; 8 bases align to TRBD2. The germline gives CDR1 MGHDK, CDR2 SYGVNS. Trimming removed 4 bases from V and 4 bases from J; junction bases left unmatched: 8. This CDR3 comprises 15 residues. CDR3 amino acids: CASSAYTGGGETQYF. The CDR3 nucleotides read TGTGCCAGCAGTGCCTACACCGGGGGGGGAGAGACCCAGTACTTC.

The chain carries TRBV3-1 and TRBJ2-7; weak D call: TRBD2 (5 bases). The CDR3 length is 15 residues. Per the germline V gene, CDR1 is LGHDT and CDR2 is YNNKEL (reference sequence). Between the trimmed V and J ends, which lost 1 base and 0 bases, there was a span of 10 bases. CDR3 sequence reads: CASSQAAGSSYEQYF. The DNA of the CDR3 is TGTGCCAGCAGCCAAGCTGCGGGTAGCTCCTACGAGCAGTACTTC.